This TCR beta chain came from a study of blood T cell repertoires in COVID-19. This clone was detected only once. Per the original methods: Amplified reference gene primers provided the basis for estimating nucleated cell counts. The repertoire was sequenced with immunoSEQ multiplex PCR; TCRdb's copy has only in-frame clones and lacks some. V and J calls and clone size come straight from that table; D and trimming were deduced from the DNA. The sample shows about 170,000 clones, more than 75% of them seen only once. Sequenced: peripheral blood. The receptor's source is a man aged 50 to 60 who had recovered from COVID-19.

The CDR3 DNA follows: TGTGCCAGTAGCAAACCCCGGGACAGGAGAACCGGGGAGCTGTTTTTT. Protein sequence: CASSKPRDRRTGELFF. V is TRBV19 and J is TRBJ2-2; TRBD1 aligns across 8 bases. Germline V lookup: CDR1 LNHDA, CDR2 SQIVND (reference sequence). The V segment lost 6 bases and the J segment 5 bases; nucleotides outside the gene matches: 11. The CDR3 covers 16 residues.